Included here is one T cell receptor beta chain sequence, with context. This clone may be a read error of a much larger clone one base away. V shed 2 bases and J shed 1 base, with 9 bases lying between them. Looked up from germline, CDR1 is MNHEY and CDR2 is SVGAGI. The CDR3 length is 15 residues. TCRdb analysed the RT-PCR reads with MiXCR anew, one entry per CDR3 protein. Of more than 600,000 distinct CDR3 sequences listed, 14% were seen once; the top ten hold roughly 3.6%. The sequenced sample consisted of memory CD4+ T cells from blood. This chain joins TRBV6-5 and TRBJ1-5; tentative D call: TRBD1 (5 bases). The source is a female donor in good health, serving as a healthy control. The CDR3 spells CASSYRGMSNQPQHF. The CDR3 bases are TGTGCCAGCAGTTACAGGGGTATGAGCAATCAGCCCCAGCATTTT.